Below, one TCR beta chain is given with its context. Two negative PCRs, clearance, or symptom resolution characterized the recovered Cohort 3 donors. TCRdb's copy holds only in-frame clones and misses some; the assay was immunoSEQ multiplex PCR. The repertoire includes 300,000 to 450,000 clones, roughly 91% of them detected once, and more than 1% sits in the top ten. The data originate from a study of blood T cell repertoires in COVID-19. The V gene's germline CDR1 is MDHEN and CDR2 SYDVKM. The V gene end was trimmed by 7 bases and the J gene end by 7 bases; junction bases not matched to a gene: 6. The CDR3 runs 13 residues.

The clonotype was recovered from a woman under 30 who had recovered from COVID-19. The rearrangement links TRBV28 to TRBJ1-5, with 8 bases aligning to TRBD1. The sequenced material came from PBMCs or T cells enriched from blood (not recorded which). Here the CDR3 reads CASKNDRGQPQHF. In DNA, the CDR3 is TGTGCCAGCAAAAATGACAGGGGCCAGCCCCAGCATTTT.